This TCR beta chain was identified in a study of T cells after yellow fever vaccination. Study context: SMART-Seq v4 Ultra Low Input prepared libraries from low-cell fractions.

Template-switching 5'RACE yielded the TCR cDNA; a universal primer site and UMIs were added in the process. TCRdb re-derived calls from the 5' RACE reads in MiXCR, one entry per CDR3 protein. The sample includes over 65,000 distinct CDR3 sequences, roughly 15% of them seen just once. With 4 bases removed from V and 2 bases from J, the gap between germline ends came to 27 bases. This CDR3 comprises 21 residues. Notes on the study in general: Shared CD4/CD8 clonotypes were a small share, likely from convergent recombination. FACS-sorted repertoires could harbor abundant contaminating bulk-population clonotypes.

Sequenced here: CD8+ T cells not binding an NS4B(214-222) dextramer, sorted from PBMCs, sampled approximately 22 days after the first yellow fever vaccination. The sequence was collected from a man aged 18 to 29 who received the YFV17D yellow fever vaccine. V is TRBV12-3 or TRBV12-4 and J is TRBJ2-6, with D perhaps TRBD1 or TRBD2 (5 bases each). The CDR3 sequence is CASSSGLMGIVLGTGANVLTF. The CDR3 DNA sequence: TGTGCCAGCAGTTCAGGGCTGATGGGAATAGTCCTCGGGACTGGGGCCAACGTCCTGACTTTC.